The 29 T cell receptor beta chains below come from one sample, sequenced in a study of T cell changes during pregnancy in multiple sclerosis. Sequencing was performed with immunoSEQ multiplex PCR; in TCRdb, only in-frame clones are kept and a portion is missing. Of roughly 100,000 clones in the sample, about 91% were seen once. Sequenced material: peripheral blood, taken in the second trimester of pregnancy. These receptors originate from a female donor with multiple sclerosis, enrolled in a pregnancy study.

V gene TRBV29-1 combines with J gene TRBJ2-1, with a possible D match to TRBD1 (6 bases). Per the germline V gene, CDR1 is SQVTM and CDR2 is ANQGSEA. There are 15 residues in the CDR3. The germline V and J ends were trimmed by 7 bases and 2 bases, with 18 bases remaining between them. Here the CDR3 DNA reads TGCAGCGCCCGGGACATGTGGTCCGCCTACAATGAGCAGTTCTTC. Its translation is CSARDMWSAYNEQFF.

With respect to this clone: This CDR3 is also generated by other DNA sequences in the sample. The J gene is TRBJ2-5, the V gene TRBV5-1; the match to TRBD2 covers 12 bases. The J segment lost 2 bases and the V segment lost 0 bases, leaving 2 bases of the junction unmatched. CDR1 and CDR2 (germline): SGHRS, YFSETQ. This CDR3 spans 16 amino acids. CDR3 sequence: CASSLVGTSGQETQYF. CDR3 DNA: TGCGCCAGCAGCTTGGTGGGGACTAGCGGGCAAGAGACCCAGTACTTC.

The chain links TRBV28 to TRBJ1-2; D uncertain. The ends were cut back, 4 bases at V and 8 bases at J, with 14 bases in the middle. The CDR3 consists of 13 residues. Germline CDR1 reads MDHEN; CDR2 reads SYDVKM. DNA of the CDR3: TGTGCCAGCAGTTCGGAGCGGAAGGAGGGCTACACCTTC. Its protein is CASSSERKEGYTF.

V and J are TRBV9 and TRBJ2-7; weak D call: TRBD2 (5 bases). The CDR3 sequence is 15 residues long. Trimming removed 4 bases at V and 3 bases at J, with 17 bases between. Germline V CDR1 and CDR2: SGDLS, YYNGEE. The CDR3 spells CASSPSPGGFYEQYF. Here the CDR3 DNA reads TGTGCCAGCAGCCCCTCGCCTGGCGGGTTCTACGAGCAGTACTTC.

This CDR3 reads CASSARDRGGGNTIYF. For the CDR3, the DNA is TGTGCCAGCAGCGCCCGGGACAGGGGTGGTGGAAACACCATATATTTT. The chain joins TRBV5-4 to TRBJ1-3; TRBD1 matches at 10 bases. V was pared by 4 bases and J by 3 bases, with 7 bases of the junction left unmatched. The length of the CDR3 is 16 residues. Germline values: CDR1 SGHNT, CDR2 YYREEE (reference sequence).

This clone turned up a few times. The chain carries TRBV6-4 and TRBJ2-6; possible D gene TRBD1, 6 bases. Germline assignment: CDR1 MRHNA and CDR2 SNTAGT. The V end lost 6 bases, the J end lost 0 bases, and 12 bases lay between the germline ends. This CDR3 contains 16 residues. Here the CDR3 DNA reads TGTGCCAGCAGCCAAGGACAGCTCTCTGGGGCCAACGTCCTGACTTTC. Translated, it gives CASSQGQLSGANVLTF.

The V gene is TRBV27, the J gene TRBJ2-5, with D uncertain. CDR1 MNHEY and CDR2 SMNVEV come from the germline V gene (reference sequence). V shed 2 bases and J shed 5 bases, with 9 bases lying between them. The CDR3 loop spans 13 amino acids. The DNA for the CDR3 is TGTGCCAGCAGTTTAATCGCCCGGGAGACCCAGTACTTC. This encodes CASSLIARETQYF.

The chain carries TRBV5-5 and TRBJ1-6, with 9 bases identical to TRBD1. CDR1 and CDR2 (germline): SGHKS, YYEKEE (reference sequence). Trimming removed 6 bases from V and 7 bases from J; junction bases left unmatched: 8. The CDR3 has 15 amino acids. CDR3 DNA sequence: TGTGCCAGCACCCTGGGGACAGGGAGGAATTCACCCCTCCACTTT. It is translated as CASTLGTGRNSPLHF.

The chain carries TRBV6-1 and TRBJ2-1; a weak D match, TRBD2 (6 bases). The CDR3 has 14 amino acids. Trimming took off 0 bases at V and 7 bases at J, with 10 bases between the two ends. From germline, CDR1 is MNHNS and CDR2 SASEGT. CDR3 coding DNA: TGTGCCAGCAGTGAAGCGGGCGGGAAAAATGAGCAGTTCTTC. This codes for CASSEAGGKNEQFF.

The rearrangement links TRBV27 to TRBJ1-5; 8 bases fit TRBD1. The CDR3 has 17 amino acids. V shed 7 bases and J 1 base; nucleotides not matched to a gene: 12. Per germline, CDR1 MNHEY and CDR2 SMNVEV (reference sequence). The CDR3 loop reads CASTPVRGPRSNQPQHF. The DNA for the CDR3 is TGTGCCAGCACCCCTGTCAGGGGGCCCCGGAGCAATCAGCCCCAGCATTTT.

This clone was counted a single time. The chain employs TRBV7-2 and TRBJ1-2, with 9 bases lining up with TRBD1. The CDR3 has 15 amino acids. The germline V gene encodes CDR1 SGHTA and CDR2 FQGNSA. Unmatched junction bases numbered 9, after V lost 4 bases and J lost 6 bases. In DNA form, the CDR3 reads TGTGCCAGCAGCTCAGTACAGGGGGCGCTTCATGGCTACACCTTC. This encodes CASSSVQGALHGYTF.

This clone was recorded a few times. CDR3 sequence (DNA): TGTGCCATCAGTGAGGGTCCGACAGGGGCCTATGGCTACACCTTC. Protein sequence: CAISEGPTGAYGYTF. The J gene is TRBJ1-2, the V gene TRBV10-3, with 8 bases fitting TRBD1. The CDR3 length is 15 residues. The germline gives CDR1 ENHRY, CDR2 SYGVKD. Losses at the gene ends were 2 bases for V and 4 bases for J; bases not matched to a gene: 6.

The V call is TRBV7-6, the J call TRBJ2-5; 11 bases are a match to TRBD1. This CDR3 spans 17 amino acids. Trimming at V came to 0 bases and at J to 1 base, leaving 4 bases not matched to a gene. Looked up from germline, CDR1 is SGHVS and CDR2 is FNYEAQ. The chain's CDR3 is CASSLARGTGGQETQYF. CDR3 DNA sequence: TGTGCCAGCAGCTTAGCGAGGGGGACAGGGGGCCAAGAGACCCAGTACTTC.

The genes are TRBV5-4 and TRBJ2-5, with no clear D. The CDR3 is 14 amino acids. The V end lost 0 bases, the J end lost 5 bases, and 11 bases lay between the germline ends. CDR1 is SGHNT, CDR2 YYREEE, per germline (reference sequence). CDR3 in amino acids: CASSLGLTRETQYF. The CDR3, as DNA: TGTGCCAGCAGCTTGGGTTTAACCCGGGAGACCCAGTACTTC.

This chain links TRBV2 with TRBJ1-5; D ambiguous. Germline assignment: CDR1 SNHLY and CDR2 FYNNEI. The CDR3 totals 13 residues. The V and J ends lost 8 bases and 0 bases respectively, with 8 bases between them. CDR3 region: CASGIRSNQPQHF. The CDR3, as DNA: TGTGCCAGCGGCATTCGTAGCAATCAGCCCCAGCATTTT.

The rearrangement links TRBV25-1 to TRBJ1-3; TRBD1 might be the D (6 bases). Germline V gives CDR1 MGHDK, CDR2 SYGVNS. This CDR3 contains 11 residues. Between the trimmed V and J ends, which lost 8 bases and 7 bases, there was a span of 9 bases. The CDR3 DNA is TGTGCCAGCGTAACAGGGAACACCATATATTTT. Amino acid sequence: CASVTGNTIYF. The full variable domain, in which reference TRBV25-1 and TRBJ1-3 provide the parts outside the CDR3, is EADIYQTPRYLVIGTGKKITLECSQTMGHDKMYWYQQDPGMELHLIHYSYGVNSTEKGDLSSESTVSRIRTEHFPLTLESARPSHTSQYLCASVTGNTIYFGEGSWLTVV.

The chain recombines TRBV6-6 with TRBJ2-7, with D perhaps matching TRBD1 (6 bases). The V end was cut by 4 bases, the J end by 5 bases, with 18 bases between. CDR3 size: 15 residues. Germline loops: CDR1 MNHNY, CDR2 SVGAGI (reference sequence). In nucleotides, the CDR3 is TGTGCCAGCAGTTGGAGGACAGATCAAGGGCACGAGCAGTACTTC. Its translation is CASSWRTDQGHEQYF.

The V call is TRBV27, the J call TRBJ1-2; the match to TRBD1 covers 9 bases. Germline V gene lookup returns CDR1 MNHEY and CDR2 SMNVEV (reference sequence). This CDR3 spans 15 amino acids. The trim removed 3 bases at V and 8 bases at J, leaving 10 bases unmatched. For the CDR3, the DNA is TGTGCCAGCAGTTTCGGGGGCGGGACAGGGCTCGGCTACACCTTC. Its translation: CASSFGGGTGLGYTF.

CDR3 in amino acids: CASSLRTGGSYEQYF. The CDR3 region has the DNA TGTGCCAGCAGCCTCAGGACAGGGGGCTCCTACGAGCAGTACTTC. V is TRBV7-6 and J is TRBJ2-7; 10 positions match TRBD1. The CDR3 sequence is 15 residues long. Germline-derived CDR1 and CDR2 are SGHVS and FNYEAQ. V shed 5 bases, J shed 0 bases, and the junction held 4 bases outside the gene matches.

The V call is TRBV29-1, the J call TRBJ2-3; 10 nucleotides line up with TRBD2. Losses at the gene ends were 2 bases for V and 2 bases for J; bases not matched to a gene: 4. Germline V gene sequence: CDR1 SQVTM, CDR2 ANQGSEA. The CDR3 runs 15 residues. The CDR3 region is CSVERAGGPTDTQYF. DNA for the CDR3: TGCAGCGTTGAAAGAGCGGGAGGGCCCACAGATACGCAGTATTTT.

Here the CDR3 DNA reads TGTGCCAGCAGCTTAACCGGGACTAGCGGCTACAATGAGCAGTTCTTC. It is translated as CASSLTGTSGYNEQFF. The J gene is TRBJ2-1, the V gene TRBV7-3, with 11 bases fitting TRBD2. The V gene's germline CDR1 is SGHTA and CDR2 FQGTGA. Germline trimming cut 0 bases from V and 3 bases from J; bases unmatched to any gene: 1. This CDR3 is built from 16 residues. Full variable domain (rest looked up from reference TRBV7-3 and TRBJ2-1): GAGVSQTPSNKVTEKGKYVELRCDPISGHTALYWYRQSLGQGPEFLIYFQGTGAADDSGLPNDRFFAVRPEGSVSTLKIQRTERGDSAVYLCASSLTGTSGYNEQFFGPGTRLTVL.

The chain is built from TRBV6-5 and TRBJ2-5; 7 bases line up with TRBD2. V shed 0 bases, J shed 5 bases, and the junction held 6 bases outside the gene matches. The germline CDR1 and CDR2 sequences are MNHEY and SVGAGI. The CDR3 totals 15 residues. The CDR3 DNA reads as TGTGCCAGCAGTTACTCGGCGGGGGTCGGGGAGACCCAGTACTTC. It codes for CASSYSAGVGETQYF.

V and J are TRBV7-9 and TRBJ2-3; a weak D match, TRBD2 (5 bases). V lost 5 bases and J 2 bases, leaving 17 bases between the germline ends. Germline loops: CDR1 SEHNR, CDR2 FQNEAQ (reference sequence). The CDR3 consists of 16 residues. CDR3 DNA: TGTGCCAGCAGCAACCCGGCTAGCTCATACACAGATACGCAGTATTTT. This encodes CASSNPASSYTDTQYF.

CDR3: CATSLGGVDTQYF. The CDR3, as DNA: TGTGCCACCAGCCTCGGGGGAGTGGATACGCAGTATTTT. J is TRBJ2-3 and V is TRBV15, with a possible D match to TRBD2 (6 bases). V was pared by 5 bases and J by 6 bases, with 12 bases between. The length of the CDR3 is 13 residues. CDR1 is LNHNV and CDR2 is YYDKDF in the germline V gene (reference sequence).

The chain has TRBV10-3 and TRBJ2-1; TRBD2 aligns across 8 bases. The CDR3 length is 15 residues. CDR1 is ENHRY, CDR2 SYGVKD, per germline. V dropped 6 bases and J dropped 5; count of bases not matched to a gene: 9. CDR3 DNA sequence: TGTGCCATCAGAGAATCCGGGACTAGTAACAATGAGCAGTTCTTC. It yields the protein CAIRESGTSNNEQFF.

The CDR3 sequence is CASSLIADYEQYF. The CDR3 region has the DNA TGTGCCAGCAGCTTGATAGCGGACTACGAGCAGTACTTC. The rearrangement joins TRBV7-9 to TRBJ2-7; the D gene is possibly TRBD2 (6 bases). Germline V gene lookup returns CDR1 SEHNR and CDR2 FQNEAQ (reference sequence). This CDR3 has 13 amino acids. Trimming cost V 3 bases and J 3 bases, with 9 bases left between them. Complete variable domain (other parts from reference TRBV7-9 and TRBJ2-7): DTGVSQNPRHKITKRGQNVTFRCDPISEHNRLYWYRQTLGQGPEFLTYFQNEAQLEKSRLLSDRFSAERPKGSFSTLEIQRTEQGDSAMYLCASSLIADYEQYFGPGTRLTVT.

This clone was detected once. The gene calls are TRBV5-1 and TRBJ2-7, with D unclear. The CDR3 contains 13 residues. Germline CDR1 reads SGHRS; CDR2 reads YFSETQ. V shed 0 bases and J shed 6 bases, with 10 bases lying between them. The CDR3 nucleotides are TGCGCCAGCAGCTTGGGGCGAGGCGGCGAGCAGTACTTC. It specifies CASSLGRGGEQYF.

The CDR3 DNA is TGTGCCAGCAGCTTAGCCATCGTTAGAACTGAAGCTTTCTTT. It specifies CASSLAIVRTEAFF. The V gene is TRBV11-2, the J gene TRBJ1-1; D is unclear. CDR1 and CDR2 from the germline V gene are SGHAT and FQNNGV. The CDR3 runs to 14 residues. V was shortened by 1 base and J by 5 bases, with 11 bases between the two germline ends. Complete variable domain (other parts from reference TRBV11-2 and TRBJ1-1): EAGVAQSPRYKIIEKRQSVAFWCNPISGHATLYWYQQILGQGPKLLIQFQNNGVVDDSQLPKDRFSAERLKGVDSTLKIQPAKLEDSAVYLCASSLAIVRTEAFFGQGTRLTVV.

V gene TRBV4-1 combines with J gene TRBJ2-7; TRBD2 matches 8 bases. This CDR3 has 15 residues. J lost 0 bases, V lost 5 bases, and 6 bases had no gene match. CDR1 and CDR2 (germline): MGHRA, YSYEKL. Written as DNA, the CDR3 is TGCGCCAGCAGCGGAAGCGGGACTAGCTCCTACGAGCAGTACTTC. This codes for CASSGSGTSSYEQYF.